Below are 4 T cell receptor beta chains sequenced from a single sample in a study of blood T cell repertoires in COVID-19. The repertoire was sequenced with immunoSEQ multiplex PCR; TCRdb's copy has only in-frame clones and lacks some. The sample carries 300,000 or so clones, 80% to 90% recorded once. The sample comprised peripheral blood. The receptor set was obtained from a woman in her 40s who had recovered from COVID-19.

The chain has TRBV24-1 and TRBJ2-6; perhaps TRBD1 as D (6 bases). Germline CDR1 reads KGHDR; CDR2 reads SFDVKD. The V end lost 2 bases, the J end lost 0 bases, and 19 bases lay between the germline ends. There are 20 residues in the CDR3. DNA for the CDR3: TGTGCCACCAGTGATTGTTATACGGCAGGGGCATCCTCTGGGGCCAACGTCCTGACTTTC. Translated, it gives CATSDCYTAGASSGANVLTF.

V gene TRBV12-5 combines with J gene TRBJ2-7; TRBD2 is a possible D gene (5 bases). Germline CDR1 LGHNT, CDR2 FRNRAP. There are 13 residues in the CDR3. V dropped 3 bases and J dropped 6 bases, with 12 bases sitting between them. DNA of the CDR3: TGTGCTAGTGGTTTTGGGGAGTTGCGCGAGCAGTACTTC. As protein: CASGFGELREQYF. Full variable domain (missing parts from reference TRBV12-5 and TRBJ2-7): DARVTQTPRHKVTEMGQEVTMRCQPILGHNTVFWYRQTMMQGLELLAYFRNRAPLDDSGMPKDRFSAEMPDATLATLKIQPSEPRDSAVYFCASGFGELREQYFGPGTRLTVT.

The chain has TRBV9 and TRBJ2-3; possible D gene TRBD2, 7 bases. Trimming cost V 0 bases and J 1 base, with 12 bases left between them. The CDR3 is 16 amino acids. Germline lookup yields CDR1 SGDLS and CDR2 YYNGEE. This CDR3 is CASSVAAGGRTDTQYF. In DNA, the CDR3 is TGTGCCAGCAGCGTAGCTGCCGGGGGGCGCACAGATACGCAGTATTTT.

The V and J genes are TRBV19 and TRBJ1-5, with 10 bases fitting TRBD1. The CDR3 runs 16 residues. The germline CDR1 and CDR2 sequences are LNHDA and SQIVND (reference sequence). V shed 8 bases, J shed 5 bases, and the junction held 12 bases outside the gene matches. CDR3 in amino acids: CASQERTGGIDQPQHF. The CDR3, as DNA: TGTGCCAGTCAGGAACGGACAGGGGGAATCGATCAGCCCCAGCATTTT.